Shown below are 32 T cell receptor beta chains from a single sample sequenced in a study of T cell repertoires in cytomegalovirus infection. Each CDR3 protein gets one entry after TCRdb re-called the reads with MiXCR. The data show fewer than 250,000 distinct CDR3 sequences, 9% to 15% seen once. Material for sequencing was PBMCs. All receptors derive from a human donor in good health (CMV status not recorded). Some clones in this sample may be carry-over from other donors' samples.

The chain joins TRBV20-1 to TRBJ2-3; 9 nucleotides agree with TRBD1. V gave up 4 bases and J gave up 2 bases; unmatched junction bases: 10. The CDR3 spans 16 residues. CDR1 is DFQATT, CDR2 SNEGSKA, per germline (reference sequence). CDR3 loop: CSANELGQGATDTQYF. The CDR3 region has the DNA TGCAGTGCTAACGAATTGGGACAGGGTGCCACAGATACGCAGTATTTT.

There are a few counts of this clonotype. V is TRBV28 and J is TRBJ1-5; the D is unclear. Deletions cut 3 bases from V and 3 bases from J, with 18 bases between. Germline values: CDR1 MDHEN, CDR2 SYDVKM. This CDR3 comprises 17 residues. This chain's CDR3 is CASSFMGRALSNQPQHF. CDR3 nucleotide sequence: TGTGCCAGCAGTTTTATGGGTAGGGCCCTTTCCAATCAGCCCCAGCATTTT.

With respect to this clonotype: A read error may explain this, as a much larger clone is one base away. The J gene is TRBJ2-4, the V gene TRBV6-2 or TRBV6-3; the match to TRBD2 covers 10 bases. The CDR3 sequence is 18 residues long. The germline V gene has CDR1 MNHEY and CDR2 SVGEGT. The CDR3 nucleotides read TGTGCCAGCAGTTACTCGAATCAGGCTAGCGGGAGTACCGACATTCGGTACTTC. It codes for CASSYSNQASGSTDIRYF.

This clonotype was seen repeatedly, ten times or more. The chain combines TRBV10-3 with TRBJ2-6; weak D call: TRBD2 (6 bases). From germline, CDR1 is ENHRY and CDR2 SYGVKD. Trimming stripped 8 bases from V and 2 bases from J, with 16 bases between. CDR3 size: 16 residues. CDR3 nucleotide sequence: TGTGCCATCGGGAGAGCGGGTCTCGCTGGGGCCAACGTCCTGACTTTC. Amino acid sequence: CAIGRAGLAGANVLTF.

This clonotype was counted at least ten times. The chain carries TRBV20-1 and TRBJ2-5; TRBD2 matches at 11 bases. The V and J ends lost 7 bases and 5 bases, in that order; junction bases with no gene match: 6. The CDR3 is made up of 13 amino acids. Germline V gives CDR1 DFQATT, CDR2 SNEGSKA (reference sequence). The CDR3 DNA is TGCAGTGGACTAGCGGGACGCGGCGAGACCCAGTACTTC. Encoded protein: CSGLAGRGETQYF.

This clonotype appeared many times. J is TRBJ2-1 and V is TRBV7-3, with a possible D match to TRBD2 (5 bases). Trimming took 2 bases from V and 8 from J, leaving 16 bases between them. CDR1 and CDR2 from the germline V gene are SGHTA and FQGTGA. This CDR3 spans 15 amino acids. The CDR3 nucleotides are TGTGCCAGCAGCTTAGATCCTAGCCCCTTTGATGAGCAGTTCTTC. Residues: CASSLDPSPFDEQFF.

The gene calls are TRBV6-5 and TRBJ2-7; 7 nucleotides agree with TRBD1. The CDR3 spans 14 residues. Germline V lookup: CDR1 MNHEY, CDR2 SVGAGI. Trimming removed 2 bases from V and 2 bases from J; junction bases left unmatched: 3. CDR3 in amino acids: CASSYAQGAYEQYF. As DNA, the CDR3 is TGTGCCAGCAGTTACGCGCAGGGGGCCTACGAGCAGTACTTC.

The chain is built from TRBV20-1 and TRBJ2-3; TRBD2 is a possible D gene (6 bases). Per the germline V gene, CDR1 is DFQATT and CDR2 is SNEGSKA (reference sequence). V was pared by 3 bases and J by 9 bases, with 16 bases between. The CDR3 has 13 residues. The CDR3 protein is CSARGRDFTTQYF. In DNA form, the CDR3 reads TGCAGTGCTAGGGGGCGGGACTTTACCACGCAGTATTTT.

This clonotype was observed at least ten times. The gene calls are TRBV7-2 and TRBJ1-2, with D hard to call. Trimming cost V 1 base and J 8 bases, with 8 bases left between them. The germline V gene encodes CDR1 SGHTA and CDR2 FQGNSA. This CDR3 has 12 residues. CDR3 sequence (DNA): TGTGCCAGCAGCTTAGGCTCCGAAGGCTACACCTTC. Translation: CASSLGSEGYTF.

There are many counts of this clonotype. The chain is built from TRBV25-1 and TRBJ1-5; D call uncertain. This CDR3 has 14 amino acids. CDR1 is MGHDK, CDR2 SYGVNS, per germline. Trimming left V 5 bases short and J 5 bases short, with 13 bases between. CDR3 in amino acids: CASSPPHWDQPQHF. In nucleotides, the CDR3 is TGTGCCAGCAGTCCGCCCCATTGGGATCAGCCCCAGCATTTT.

This clonotype came up many times. V usage is TRBV20-1 and J usage is TRBJ1-6, with D possibly being TRBD1 (5 bases). CDR3 length equals 16 residues. Germline V lookup: CDR1 DFQATT, CDR2 SNEGSKA (reference sequence). V lost 0 bases and J 7 bases, leaving 16 bases between the germline ends. The CDR3 bases are TGCAGTGCTAGAGATCAGGGCAGAGGAGTCAATTCACCCCTCCACTTT. It specifies CSARDQGRGVNSPLHF.

This chain connects TRBV24-1 to TRBJ2-1, with no clear D. The V gene lost 2 bases and the J gene lost 2 bases, with 6 bases spanning the gap. The germline V gene encodes CDR1 KGHDR and CDR2 SFDVKD. The CDR3 sequence is 14 residues long. In nucleotides, the CDR3 is TGTGCCACCAGTGATTCCCGGACCTACAATGAGCAGTTCTTC. Protein product: CATSDSRTYNEQFF.

The chain has TRBV2 and TRBJ2-5; weak D call: TRBD2 (6 bases). The CDR3 totals 15 residues. Trimming removed 1 base from V and 8 bases from J, with 17 bases in between. Germline V gene sequence: CDR1 SNHLY, CDR2 FYNNEI. Here the CDR3 DNA reads TGTGCCAGCAGTGAAGATGGCGGGATTGGGGTTACCCAGTACTTC. Protein sequence: CASSEDGGIGVTQYF. Full variable domain (outside the CDR3, taken from reference TRBV2 and TRBJ2-5): EPEVTQTPSHQVTQMGQEVILRCVPISNHLYFYWYRQILGQKVEFLVSFYNNEISEKSEIFDDQFSVERPDGSNFTLKIRSTKLEDSAMYFCASSEDGGIGVTQYFGPGTRLLVL.

The V call is TRBV30, the J call TRBJ2-3, with no clear D. This CDR3 has 10 amino acids. The V gene's germline CDR1 is GTSNPN and CDR2 SVGIG (reference sequence). The V and J ends lost 8 bases and 11 bases respectively, with 14 bases between them. The CDR3 DNA sequence: TGTGCCCTGGGATCGATCGGGCAGTATTTT. This encodes CALGSIGQYF.

This chain connects TRBV5-6 to TRBJ1-5; D is unclear. Trimming removed 0 bases from V and 7 bases from J, with 11 bases in between. Per the germline V gene, CDR1 is SGHDT and CDR2 is YYEEEE. This CDR3 has 14 amino acids. CDR3 sequence: CASSLVSGSQPQHF. Here the CDR3 DNA reads TGTGCCAGCAGCTTGGTATCTGGGTCCCAGCCCCAGCATTTT.

J is TRBJ2-7 and V is TRBV28; tentatively, D is TRBD2 (5 bases). Trimming cost V 3 bases and J 4 bases, with 16 bases left between them. The CDR3 contains 15 residues. CDR1 and CDR2 (germline): MDHEN, SYDVKM. The CDR3 region is CASSFGIPIGYEQYF. In DNA, the CDR3 is TGTGCCAGCAGTTTCGGGATCCCGATCGGGTACGAGCAGTACTTC.

There are many counts of this clonotype. The V and J genes are TRBV6-4 and TRBJ2-2; TRBD1 is a possible D gene (6 bases). The V end was cut by 6 bases, the J end by 1 base, with 9 bases between. The CDR3 consists of 14 residues. Germline values: CDR1 MRHNA, CDR2 SNTAGT. The CDR3 nucleotides are TGTGCCAGCAGCGTACAGGGGAACACCGGGGAGCTGTTTTTT. Translating gives CASSVQGNTGELFF.

This clonotype was detected ten times or more. V usage is TRBV19 and J usage is TRBJ2-4, with D perhaps matching TRBD2 (6 bases). The CDR3 loop spans 15 amino acids. The germline CDR1 and CDR2 sequences are LNHDA and SQIVND (reference sequence). V was cut by 3 bases and J by 8 bases, with 17 bases left in between. The CDR3 protein is CASSIGGVSSDIQYF. The CDR3, as DNA: TGTGCCAGTAGTATTGGAGGGGTTAGTTCGGACATTCAGTACTTC.

A few counts support this clonotype. This sequence joins TRBV19 and TRBJ2-1; D not resolved. The CDR3 loop spans 11 amino acids. Trimming shortened V by 4 bases and J by 6 bases, and 4 bases separated the two germline ends. Germline V gene data show CDR1 as LNHDA and CDR2 as SQIVND (reference sequence). The CDR3 nucleotides are TGTGCCAGTAGTAATAGCAATGAGCAGTTCTTC. It is translated as CASSNSNEQFF.

This clonotype was observed a few times. The junction differs from germline at one of its ends, possibly a read error. This chain links TRBV4-1 with TRBJ2-1, with 7 bases aligning to TRBD2. The CDR3 is 15 residues long. CDR1 and CDR2 from the germline V gene are MGHRA and YSYEKL. The CDR3 DNA follows: TGTGCCAGCAGCCCCGGAGCGGGGCCCTACAATGAGCAGTTCTTC. Its protein product is CASSPGAGPYNEQFF.

In this sample, this clonotype turned up many times. This rearrangement joins TRBV7-2 to TRBJ2-5; maybe TRBD2 (6 bases). The CDR3 contains 14 residues. Trimming took 1 base from V and 9 from J, leaving 15 bases between them. Germline assignment: CDR1 SGHTA and CDR2 FQGNSA. The CDR3 loop reads CASSLERAYVAQYF. In nucleotides, the CDR3 is TGTGCCAGCAGCTTAGAGCGGGCGTACGTGGCCCAGTACTTC.

The V call is TRBV6-6, the J call TRBJ2-4, with TRBD1 matching over 7 bases. Per germline, CDR1 MNHNY and CDR2 SVGAGI (reference sequence). V dropped 2 bases and J dropped 4; count of bases not matched to a gene: 5. This CDR3 contains 15 residues. The CDR3 bases are TGTGCCAGCAGTTACGAGGGGGCCGGAAAAAACATTCAGTACTTC. Encoded protein: CASSYEGAGKNIQYF.

This clonotype was observed at least ten times. The DNA of the CDR3 is TGTGCCAGCAGCCCCAGCCAAGGGACCTACAATGAGCAGTTCTTC. It yields the protein CASSPSQGTYNEQFF. The rearrangement links TRBV2 to TRBJ2-1; no definite D call. With 6 bases removed from V and 2 bases from J, the gap between germline ends came to 14 bases. Germline CDR1 is SNHLY and CDR2 is FYNNEI. The CDR3 spans 15 residues.

This clonotype was seen at least ten times. V gene TRBV7-2 combines with J gene TRBJ2-3; 7 bases line up with TRBD1. J gave up 2 bases and V 1 base, and 9 bases lay outside the gene matches. CDR3 length: 17 amino acids. CDR1 SGHTA and CDR2 FQGNSA come from the germline V gene. The CDR3 sequence is CASSLVAGQGDTDTQYF. Written as DNA, the CDR3 is TGTGCCAGCAGCTTAGTAGCTGGTCAGGGGGACACAGATACGCAGTATTTT.

This clonotype was recorded many times. V and J are TRBV12-3 or TRBV12-4 and TRBJ2-7; possibly TRBD1 or TRBD2 for D (5 bases each). The CDR3 length is 14 residues. Trimming pared 7 bases from V and 0 bases from J, leaving 13 bases between. The chain's CDR3 is CASTGTSSSYEQYF. DNA for the CDR3: TGTGCCAGCACCGGGACGAGCAGCTCCTACGAGCAGTACTTC.

There are many counts of this clonotype. The genes are TRBV7-2 and TRBJ1-2; 8 bases fit TRBD1. This CDR3 spans 15 amino acids. V shed 1 base, J shed 6 bases, and the junction held 7 bases outside the gene matches. CDR1 SGHTA and CDR2 FQGNSA come from the germline V gene. The CDR3 loop reads CASSLGRDRRHGYTF. CDR3 nucleotides: TGTGCCAGCAGCTTAGGGCGGGACAGGAGACATGGCTACACCTTC.

This clonotype was detected many times. The chain combines TRBV7-9 with TRBJ1-2; 12 nucleotides agree with TRBD1. V shed 2 bases, J shed 6 bases, and the junction held 10 bases outside the gene matches. Germline CDR1 SEHNR, CDR2 FQNEAQ (reference sequence). The CDR3 length is 17 residues. CDR3 DNA sequence: TGTGCCAGCAGCTTAAGAGGCCCCGGGACAGGGGGCAATGGCTACACCTTC. It translates to CASSLRGPGTGGNGYTF.

V usage is TRBV6-4 and J usage is TRBJ1-4, with a tentative D call TRBD1 (5 bases). With 2 bases removed from V and 10 bases from J, the gap between germline ends came to 20 bases. Germline V lookup: CDR1 MRHNA, CDR2 SNTAGT. CDR3 length: 16 amino acids. The CDR3 sequence: CASSDLAGGPGRKLFF. As DNA, the CDR3 is TGTGCCAGCAGTGACCTTGCTGGGGGTCCAGGGCGAAAACTGTTTTTT.

This clonotype was observed a few times. The V and J genes are TRBV20-1 and TRBJ1-2; TRBD1 might be the D (6 bases). Trimming removed 3 bases at V and 5 bases at J, with 10 bases between. Germline CDR1 is DFQATT and CDR2 is SNEGSKA (reference sequence). The CDR3 consists of 12 residues. The CDR3 here is CSASQRGYGYTF. The CDR3 DNA follows: TGCAGTGCTAGCCAAAGGGGGTATGGCTACACCTTC.

The V call is TRBV2, the J call TRBJ2-3, with 8 bases lining up with TRBD1. Germline-derived CDR1 and CDR2 are SNHLY and FYNNEI. Trimming cost V 6 bases and J 4 bases; bases outside gene matches: 15. CDR3 length: 17 amino acids. The CDR3 DNA reads TGTGCCAGCAGGGGACCGAGGACAGGGAAAATCGCAGATACGCAGTATTTT. As protein: CASRGPRTGKIADTQYF.

Many counts were recorded for this clonotype. This chain links TRBV7-2 with TRBJ2-1; D uncertain. Trimming removed 2 bases from V and 3 bases from J, with 2 bases in between. The CDR3 extends over 12 amino acids. Germline-derived CDR1 and CDR2 are SGHTA and FQGNSA. The CDR3 DNA reads as TGTGCCAGCAGCTTACGCTACAATGAGCAGTTCTTC. Protein product: CASSLRYNEQFF.

This clonotype has ten or more counts. The chain is built from TRBV19 and TRBJ1-5; D not resolved. V was cut by 3 bases and J by 7 bases, with 13 bases left in between. This CDR3 region has 14 residues. Germline V lookup: CDR1 LNHDA, CDR2 SQIVND (reference sequence). The CDR3 is CASSMIPDNQPQHF. In DNA, the CDR3 is TGTGCCAGTAGTATGATTCCCGACAACCAGCCCCAGCATTTT.